The entry below gives a single T cell receptor beta chain sequence along with its context. Its target is unknown. The V gene's germline CDR1 is SGHVS and CDR2 FQNEAQ. V was cut by 3 bases and J by 5 bases, with 10 bases left in between. CDR3 length: 13 amino acids. The table came from immunoSEQ multiplex PCR; TCRdb's copy has only in-frame clones and leaves some out. The sample consists of tens of thousands of clones, about 88% of them appearing once. These data are taken from a study of T cell responses to AZD1222 COVID-19 vaccine. Regarding the study as a whole: Among the donors, most were white British and more were female, and clonal diversity was possibly underestimated.

This chain links TRBV7-8 with TRBJ1-1; D not certain. The starting material was peripheral blood, obtained on day 0 of AZD1222 vaccination. The clonotype originates from an adult in good health. CDR3 residues: CASSFNSGTEAFF. The CDR3 coding sequence is TGTGCCAGCAGCTTTAATTCTGGTACTGAAGCTTTCTTT.